Given below is one T cell receptor beta chain in context. Its target is not known. This sample is part of a study of blood T cells in healthy people across ages. The wider study: With template switching, about one barcoded beta molecule was captured per two T cells.

Alongside a J-beta primer mix, a sample-barcoded 5' primer served in a second PCR lasting about 7 to 11 cycles. Every cDNA was tagged by a template-switch adaptor with 12 random nucleotides. Using its own MiXCR run on the 5' RACE reads, TCRdb lists one record per CDR3 protein. The data contain about 730,000 distinct CDR3 sequences, around 46% of them singletons. The study's findings and limits: What prevented conclusive comparison of naive and antigen-experienced cells was that PBMCs were unsorted. Strong correlation was found linking TCR beta diversity to naive T cell percentage.

This sequence was found in a woman in her sixties or seventies in good health. The sample consisted of blood.

CDR3 sequence reads: CASSLLGLDMSNQPQHF. CDR3 nucleotides: TGTGCCAGCAGCTTATTGGGATTAGATATGAGCAATCAGCCCCAGCATTTT. V and J are TRBV7-2 and TRBJ1-5, with D uncertain. Per the germline V gene, CDR1 is SGHTA and CDR2 is FQGNSA. V lost 2 bases and J 1 base, leaving 15 bases between the germline ends. The CDR3 is 17 amino acids.